Listed here are 30 T cell receptor beta chains from one sample, sequenced in a study of OX40 agonist ivuxolimab in advanced cancers. Produced via immunoSEQ multiplex PCR; TCRdb's table is partial and in-frame only. The table records 8,000 to 10,000 clones, 66% of them present only once. This material consisted of CD4+ or CD8+ T cells sorted from blood, taken in a trial of the OX40 agonist ivuxolimab. The receptors were sampled from an adult with an advanced solid tumor such as melanoma, head and neck, liver or kidney cancer.

As concerns this clone: A read error may explain this, as a much larger clone is one base away. The V call is TRBV11-2, the J call TRBJ1-1, with 7 bases fitting TRBD1. J was trimmed by 0 bases and V by 4 bases; bases with no gene match: 2. CDR1 is SGHAT, CDR2 FQNNGV, per germline. The CDR3 extends over 14 amino acids. Here the CDR3 DNA reads TGTGCCAGCAGCTCGGGACAGATGAACACTGAAGCTTTCTTT. It codes for CASSSGQMNTEAFF. Full variable domain (remainder filled in from reference TRBV11-2 and TRBJ1-1): EAGVAQSPRYKIIEKRQSVAFWCNPISGHATLYWYQQILGQGPKLLIQFQNNGVVDDSQLPKDRFSAERLKGVDSTLKIQPAKLEDSAVYLCASSSGQMNTEAFFGQGTRLTVV.

The chain recombines TRBV4-1 with TRBJ2-7, with D hard to call. The CDR3 is made up of 13 amino acids. Germline CDR1 MGHRA, CDR2 YSYEKL. The ends were cut back, 0 bases at V and 2 bases at J, with 5 bases in the middle. The CDR3 DNA reads TGCGCCAGCAGCCAAGAGAGCACCTACGAGCAGTACTTC. It codes for CASSQESTYEQYF.

This clone was found once. The rearrangement links TRBV28 to TRBJ2-1; the D gene is possibly TRBD2 (6 bases). V dropped 2 bases and J dropped 7 bases, with 15 bases sitting between them. In germline, CDR1 is MDHEN, CDR2 SYDVKM. This CDR3 has 15 residues. This CDR3 reads CASSLLSGVGNEQFF. As DNA, the CDR3 is TGTGCCAGCAGTTTACTCTCGGGAGTAGGGAATGAGCAGTTCTTC.

The V gene is TRBV19, the J gene TRBJ1-1; no clear D gene. Trimming stripped 3 bases from V and 6 bases from J, with 11 bases between. The CDR3 contains 13 residues. Germline CDR1 is LNHDA and CDR2 is SQIVND (reference sequence). Here the CDR3 reads CASSIGGKAEAFF. Here the CDR3 DNA reads TGTGCCAGTAGTATCGGAGGGAAGGCTGAAGCTTTCTTT.

A word on this clone: This may be a read error: a much more frequent sequence differs by one nucleotide. V is TRBV4-2 and J is TRBJ2-7, with D unresolved. The V gene lost 1 base and the J gene lost 3 bases, with 7 bases spanning the gap. This CDR3 spans 13 amino acids. Germline V gene data show CDR1 as LGHNA and CDR2 as YNFKEQ. CDR3: CASSQGISYEQYF. CDR3 in DNA: TGTGCCAGCAGCCAAGGAATTAGCTACGAGCAGTACTTC.

This clone was seen only once. The genes are TRBV6-1 and TRBJ1-1; 7 bases are a match to TRBD1. The J segment lost 4 bases and the V segment lost 3 bases, leaving 8 bases of the junction unmatched. This CDR3 spans 15 amino acids. Per germline, CDR1 MNHNS and CDR2 SASEGT. CDR3 residues: CASSDDAGGFTEAFF. The CDR3 coding sequence is TGTGCCAGCAGTGATGACGCAGGGGGTTTCACTGAAGCTTTCTTT.

The rearrangement links TRBV2 to TRBJ2-5; 11 bases agree with TRBD1. The length of the CDR3 is 15 residues. Germline loops: CDR1 SNHLY, CDR2 FYNNEI. V was pared by 3 bases and J by 1 base, with 1 base of the junction left unmatched. The CDR3, as DNA: TGTGCCAGCAGTGAGGACAGGGGGCCCCAAGAGACCCAGTACTTC. This gives the protein CASSEDRGPQETQYF.

The chain joins TRBV11-2 to TRBJ1-1; D uncertain. This CDR3 is 13 amino acids long. Trimming took off 4 bases at V and 4 bases at J, with 10 bases between the two ends. In germline, CDR1 is SGHAT, CDR2 FQNNGV. DNA of the CDR3: TGTGCCAGCAGCTCCCACCGAGGCACTGAAGCTTTCTTT. Translation: CASSSHRGTEAFF.

The V call is TRBV4-1, the J call TRBJ2-1; D not resolved. Trimming stripped 0 bases from V and 0 bases from J, with 9 bases between. The CDR3 length is 16 residues. CDR1 and CDR2 from the germline V gene are MGHRA and YSYEKL. This CDR3 is CASSQEGWSSYNEQFF. The CDR3 nucleotides read TGCGCCAGCAGCCAAGAGGGCTGGAGCTCCTACAATGAGCAGTTCTTC.

This clone was seen a handful of times. The chain combines TRBV6-4 with TRBJ2-2; 7 bases align to TRBD1. This CDR3 contains 14 residues. J was trimmed by 3 bases and V by 4 bases; bases with no gene match: 2. From germline, CDR1 is MRHNA and CDR2 SNTAGT. The CDR3 sequence is CASSAGTDTGELFF. The CDR3 DNA sequence: TGTGCCAGCAGTGCCGGGACAGACACCGGGGAGCTGTTTTTT.

On this clone itself: A much larger clone differs from this one at a single base, so this may be a read error. V is TRBV6-5 and J is TRBJ2-2, with D perhaps TRBD1 (5 bases). The CDR3 is made up of 14 amino acids. Germline CDR1 is MNHEY and CDR2 is SVGAGI. V dropped 5 bases and J dropped 1 base, with 8 bases sitting between them. CDR3 sequence: CASSDGQNTGELFF. Here the CDR3 DNA reads TGTGCCAGCAGTGACGGACAGAACACCGGGGAGCTGTTTTTT.

The genes are TRBV27 and TRBJ2-3; 12 nucleotides line up with TRBD1. Unmatched junction bases numbered 5, after V lost 1 base and J lost 0 bases. Germline lookup yields CDR1 MNHEY and CDR2 SMNVEV (reference sequence). The CDR3 is 18 residues long. The CDR3 sequence is CASSLLSGQGASTDTQYF. The CDR3 nucleotides are TGTGCCAGCAGTTTATTATCGGGACAGGGGGCGAGCACAGATACGCAGTATTTT.

V and J are TRBV14 and TRBJ1-5, with D uncertain. This CDR3 has 12 amino acids. Trimming left V 0 bases short and J 7 bases short, with 4 bases between. From germline, CDR1 is SGHDN and CDR2 FVKESK. The CDR3 reads CASSQDGQPQHF. In DNA, the CDR3 is TGTGCCAGCAGCCAAGATGGGCAGCCCCAGCATTTT.

The chain carries TRBV19 and TRBJ2-1; 14 bases are shared with TRBD2. Germline CDR1 and CDR2: LNHDA and SQIVND (reference sequence). The CDR3 extends over 19 amino acids. V lost 5 bases and J lost 2; bases outside the gene matches: 11. The CDR3 coding sequence is TGTGCCAGTAGTTGGTCGGGACTAGCGGGAGTTGGGACCTACAATGAGCAGTTCTTC. This translates into CASSWSGLAGVGTYNEQFF.

V and J are TRBV7-2 and TRBJ2-7; perhaps TRBD1 as D (5 bases). Per the germline V gene, CDR1 is SGHTA and CDR2 is FQGNSA. Trimming took 5 bases from V and 4 from J, leaving 18 bases between them. The CDR3 contains 15 residues. CDR3 in amino acids: CASSPLGGAAYEQYF. For the CDR3, the DNA is TGTGCCAGCAGCCCTCTTGGTGGGGCCGCTTACGAGCAGTACTTC.

J is TRBJ2-3 and V is TRBV7-9, with a tentative D call TRBD1 (6 bases). Germline loops: CDR1 SEHNR, CDR2 FQNEAQ (reference sequence). The V end lost 5 bases, the J end lost 5 bases, and 23 bases lay between the germline ends. This CDR3 contains 17 residues. CDR3 amino acids: CASSQDDFGDTVDTQYF. CDR3 nucleotides: TGTGCCAGCAGCCAAGATGATTTTGGGGACACCGTAGATACGCAGTATTTT.

This clone rates as medium-sized. The chain combines TRBV2 with TRBJ2-3; 7 bases line up with TRBD1. The CDR3 spans 14 residues. From germline, CDR1 is SNHLY and CDR2 FYNNEI. V lost 6 bases and J lost 2; bases outside the gene matches: 5. As DNA, the CDR3 is TGTGCCAGCAGGCCGGGACAGCTCACAGATACGCAGTATTTT. Encoded protein: CASRPGQLTDTQYF. Together with reference TRBV2 and TRBJ2-3, the CDR3 gives the full variable domain: EPEVTQTPSHQVTQMGQEVILRCVPISNHLYFYWYRQILGQKVEFLVSFYNNEISEKSEIFDDQFSVERPDGSNFTLKIRSTKLEDSAMYFCASRPGQLTDTQYFGPGTRLTVL.

The chain has TRBV20-1 and TRBJ1-2; TRBD1 is a possible D gene (5 bases). Trimming took 4 bases from V and 8 from J, leaving 5 bases between them. The CDR3 is 9 residues long. The germline V gene has CDR1 DFQATT and CDR2 SNEGSKA (reference sequence). This CDR3 reads CSAKGGYTF. The CDR3 DNA reads TGCAGTGCTAAGGGGGGCTACACCTTC.

V is TRBV13 and J is TRBJ2-7; no reliable D call. In germline, CDR1 is PRHDT, CDR2 FYEKMQ (reference sequence). CDR3 length: 14 amino acids. The V and J ends lost 10 bases and 6 bases respectively, with 22 bases between them. The CDR3 DNA reads TGTGCCACGTCCCAGGAAGGCGGTAATGTCGAGCAGTACTTC. Translated, it gives CATSQEGGNVEQYF.

The chain has TRBV6-5 and TRBJ2-1; D gene uncertain. The CDR3 has 15 residues. Trimming removed 0 bases from V and 1 base from J, with 7 bases in between. Germline lookup yields CDR1 MNHEY and CDR2 SVGAGI. The CDR3 DNA sequence: TGTGCCAGCAGTTACTCGCGGAATTCCTACAATGAGCAGTTCTTC. It codes for CASSYSRNSYNEQFF.

The genes are TRBV28 and TRBJ2-7; the D is unclear. V lost 3 bases to trimming and J lost 6 bases, with 18 bases between them. CDR1 is MDHEN and CDR2 is SYDVKM in the germline V gene. The CDR3 totals 15 residues. The chain's CDR3 is CASSFPPSLRPEQYF. In DNA form, the CDR3 reads TGTGCCAGCAGTTTTCCCCCCTCCCTACGGCCCGAGCAGTACTTC.

Ten or more counts support this clone. The J gene is TRBJ1-1, the V gene TRBV19, with D possibly being TRBD1 (6 bases). The CDR3 consists of 13 residues. In germline, CDR1 is LNHDA, CDR2 SQIVND (reference sequence). V was pared by 6 bases and J by 8 bases, with 16 bases between. The CDR3 reads CASRWGGQEEAFF. In DNA form, the CDR3 reads TGTGCCAGTAGATGGGGGGGCCAGGAAGAAGCTTTCTTT. The variable domain in full, with the rest retrieved from reference TRBV19 and TRBJ1-1, is DGGITQSPKYLFRKEGQNVTLSCEQNLNHDAMYWYRQDPGQGLRLIYYSQIVNDFQKGDIAEGYSVSREKKESFPLTVTSAQKNPTAFYLCASRWGGQEEAFFGQGTRLTVV.

This clone was seen a few times. The chain is built from TRBV6-4 and TRBJ2-2; 8 nucleotides agree with TRBD2. Per germline, CDR1 MRHNA and CDR2 SNTAGT. This CDR3 has 13 residues. V lost 4 bases to trimming and J lost 5 bases; unmatched junction nucleotides: 0. The DNA for the CDR3 is TGTGCCAGCAGTGCTAGCGGGACCGGGGAGCTGTTTTTT. Its protein product is CASSASGTGELFF.

Comments on this clone: This CDR3 is also generated by other DNA sequences in the sample. V and J are TRBV2 and TRBJ1-1, with no clear D. CDR3 length: 14 amino acids. The germline V gene encodes CDR1 SNHLY and CDR2 FYNNEI. V lost 4 bases and J 0 bases, leaving 9 bases between the germline ends. The CDR3 DNA sequence: TGTGCCAGCAGTGTCGGCCAGATGAACACTGAAGCTTTCTTT. It is translated as CASSVGQMNTEAFF.

The chain uses TRBV11-2 and TRBJ2-7; 9 bases are a match to TRBD1. Germline V gene lookup returns CDR1 SGHAT and CDR2 FQNNGV. Trimming took 3 bases from V and 0 from J; bases not matched to a gene: 3. This CDR3 spans 15 amino acids. The CDR3 protein is CASSFDRGISYEQYF. CDR3 DNA: TGTGCCAGCAGCTTCGACAGGGGGATCTCCTACGAGCAGTACTTC.

The gene calls are TRBV6-5 and TRBJ2-5, with D perhaps assigned TRBD1 or TRBD2 (6 bases each). The end of the DNA aligns better with TRBJ2-7, so the J call may be wrong. The CDR3 consists of 13 residues. Germline V gives CDR1 MNHEY, CDR2 SVGAGI. The CDR3 region has the DNA TGTGCCAGCAGTTACGGGGGGCCGTACGAGCAGTACTTC. Residues: CASSYGGPYEQYF.

This chain links TRBV5-1 with TRBJ2-7; the D gene is possibly TRBD1 (6 bases). The CDR3 is made up of 13 amino acids. V lost 2 bases, J lost 5 bases, and 11 bases lay in between. Germline lookup yields CDR1 SGHRS and CDR2 YFSETQ. CDR3 protein: CASSLHTGNEQYF. In DNA, the CDR3 is TGCGCCAGCAGCTTACACACAGGGAACGAGCAGTACTTC.

This sequence joins TRBV7-9 and TRBJ2-1; D remains unclear. V lost 4 bases, J lost 9 bases, and 16 bases lay in between. The germline V gene has CDR1 SEHNR and CDR2 FQNEAQ (reference sequence). This CDR3 is built from 14 residues. The CDR3, as DNA: TGTGCCAGCAGCTCCCCGGCGGCGCTCCTTGAGCAGTTCTTC. Its translation: CASSSPAALLEQFF.

The CDR3 reads CASSLSLGQLNEQFF. CDR3 nucleotide sequence: TGTGCCAGCAGCTTAAGCCTGGGACAGCTTAATGAGCAGTTCTTC. The chain couples TRBV7-8 to TRBJ2-1; TRBD1 matches at 7 bases. The CDR3 contains 15 residues. Trimming removed 2 bases from V and 7 bases from J; junction bases left unmatched: 8. The V gene's germline CDR1 is SGHVS and CDR2 FQNEAQ. Combining the CDR3 with reference TRBV7-8 and TRBJ2-1 gives the whole variable domain GAGVSQSPRYKVAKRGQDVALRCDPISGHVSLFWYQQALGQGPEFLTYFQNEAQLDKSGLPSDRFFAERPEGSVSTLKIQRTQQEDSAVYLCASSLSLGQLNEQFFGPGTRLTVL.

The chain has TRBV7-9 and TRBJ2-1; possible D gene TRBD1, 6 bases. Germline V lookup: CDR1 SEHNR, CDR2 FQNEAQ (reference sequence). CDR3 length equals 13 residues. With 11 bases removed from V and 4 bases from J, the gap between germline ends came to 15 bases. CDR3 sequence: CAGAGTNYNEQFF. The CDR3 DNA follows: TGTGCCGGAGCCGGGACAAATTACAATGAGCAGTTCTTC.